A selection of T cell receptor beta chains follows, all from one sample in a study of OX40 agonist ivuxolimab in advanced cancers. The repertoire was sequenced with immunoSEQ multiplex PCR; TCRdb's copy has only in-frame clones and lacks some. Among some 50,000 clones, around 86% were seen once, and the ten largest hold around 1.7%. The input for sequencing was CD4+ or CD8+ T cells sorted from blood, taken in a trial of the OX40 agonist ivuxolimab. Receptors were obtained from an adult with an advanced solid tumor such as melanoma, head and neck, liver or kidney cancer. CDR3s include the opening cysteine and the closing phenylalanine or tryptophan. Fields, in order: D gene, V gene, J gene, CDR3 protein. D genes are given only for firm matches.

d_call: -; v_call: TRBV7-2; j_call: TRBJ2-5; cdr3_aa: CASSLALGTGETQYF
d_call: TRBD1; v_call: TRBV11-2; j_call: TRBJ2-2; cdr3_aa: CASSKDRATGELFF
d_call: -; v_call: TRBV28; j_call: TRBJ1-4; cdr3_aa: CASSLPGVLATNEKLFF
d_call: -; v_call: TRBV15; j_call: TRBJ1-6; cdr3_aa: CATSPMPASSYNSPLHF
d_call: TRBD1; v_call: TRBV7-9; j_call: TRBJ2-1; cdr3_aa: CASSHRGEYNEQFF
d_call: -; v_call: TRBV6-6; j_call: TRBJ1-6; cdr3_aa: CASTLGPWSPLHF
d_call: TRBD1; v_call: TRBV27; j_call: TRBJ1-3; cdr3_aa: CASGPGTGNIASGNTIYF
d_call: -; v_call: TRBV19; j_call: TRBJ2-5; cdr3_aa: CASRQPGRLQETQYF
d_call: TRBD1; v_call: TRBV5-1; j_call: TRBJ2-2; cdr3_aa: CASSIRDRNTGELFF
d_call: TRBD1; v_call: TRBV11-3; j_call: TRBJ2-7; cdr3_aa: CASSPSDRVREQYF